A single sample gave rise to the 5 T cell receptor beta chains below, sequenced in a study of cytomegalovirus exposure and HLA in healthy donors. Use of 60 Vbeta and 13 Jbeta primers characterized the PCR. Profiling relied on immunoSEQ multiplex PCR, and the TCRdb table lists in-frame clones only, not all of them. Here the sample spans about 130,000 clones, roughly 88% being singletons. The material sequenced was PBMCs. These receptors were collected from a woman younger than 30 in good health and CMV-seropositive.

As to this clone: The sample carries other DNA sequences with the same CDR3. The chain joins TRBV9 to TRBJ1-1, with unresolved D. CDR1 is SGDLS, CDR2 YYNGEE, per germline. The CDR3 runs 14 residues. V gave up 0 bases and J gave up 1 base, with 7 bases separating them. CDR3 region: CASSVVRGNTEAFF. CDR3 in DNA: TGTGCCAGCAGCGTAGTGCGGGGGAACACTGAAGCTTTCTTT.

This chain connects TRBV11-2 to TRBJ1-2, with no clear D. The CDR3 has 15 residues. Germline V gene sequence: CDR1 SGHAT, CDR2 FQNNGV. Trimming left V 1 base short and J 4 bases short, with 13 bases between. The chain's CDR3 is CASSLGRQVLYGYTF. As DNA, the CDR3 is TGTGCCAGCAGCTTAGGTCGCCAGGTGCTCTATGGCTACACCTTC. The full variable domain, its missing parts supplied by reference TRBV11-2 and TRBJ1-2, is EAGVAQSPRYKIIEKRQSVAFWCNPISGHATLYWYQQILGQGPKLLIQFQNNGVVDDSQLPKDRFSAERLKGVDSTLKIQPAKLEDSAVYLCASSLGRQVLYGYTFGSGTRLTVV.

The V and J genes are TRBV7-8 and TRBJ1-2, with no clear D. The CDR3 spans 15 residues. Trimming cost V 5 bases and J 0 bases, with 13 bases left between them. Looked up from germline, CDR1 is SGHVS and CDR2 is FQNEAQ. CDR3 amino acids: CASSHLLEANYGYTF. The CDR3 DNA reads TGTGCCAGCAGCCACCTGCTAGAGGCTAACTATGGCTACACCTTC.

The chain has TRBV19 and TRBJ2-1; 7 bases line up with TRBD2. From germline, CDR1 is LNHDA and CDR2 SQIVND (reference sequence). V lost 3 bases, J lost 1 base, and 3 bases stayed unmatched. There are 15 residues in the CDR3. CDR3 sequence (DNA): TGTGCCAGTAGTATGGGCGGGGGATCCTACAATGAGCAGTTCTTC. Translating gives CASSMGGGSYNEQFF.

The chain carries TRBV2 and TRBJ1-6, with TRBD1 matching over 7 bases. Germline lookup yields CDR1 SNHLY and CDR2 FYNNEI. J lost 7 bases, V lost 10 bases, and 10 bases had no gene match. The length of the CDR3 is 14 residues. The DNA for the CDR3 is TGTGCCACCCAATCCTACAGGGGCAATTCACCCCTCCACTTT. Translation gives CATQSYRGNSPLHF.